A single sample gave rise to the 22 T cell receptor beta chains below, sequenced in a study of shared clonotypes between healthy human individuals. CD45RO-negative CD8 cells positively selected for CCR7 made up the naive population, which excluded terminally differentiated effector memory CD45RA+ cells. The table came from immunoSEQ multiplex PCR; TCRdb's copy has only in-frame clones and leaves some out. Among under 1 million clones listed, almost 95% were seen once. The sequenced sample consisted of naive CD8+ T cells sorted from blood. Source of these receptors: a man aged 25-45 years in good health.

The V gene is TRBV27, the J gene TRBJ1-1, with a weak D call TRBD1 (5 bases). This CDR3 is built from 17 residues. Trimming removed 4 bases from V and 4 bases from J, with 22 bases in between. From germline, CDR1 is MNHEY and CDR2 SMNVEV (reference sequence). CDR3 DNA sequence: TGTGCCAGCAGTTCGCTACTAGATTGGGGGAGGGCCACTGAAGCTTTCTTT. Encoded protein: CASSSLLDWGRATEAFF.

Remarks on this clone: This same CDR3 is encoded by further DNA sequences in the sample. The chain carries TRBV11-2 and TRBJ2-7, with 7 bases that match TRBD2. V shed 1 base and J 2 bases; nucleotides not matched to a gene: 2. This CDR3 is 14 amino acids long. From germline, CDR1 is SGHAT and CDR2 FQNNGV. The CDR3 nucleotides are TGTGCCAGCAGCTTAGGACTAGCCCCCTACGAGCAGTACTTC. Protein product: CASSLGLAPYEQYF.

V usage is TRBV12-2 and J usage is TRBJ2-7; the D call TRBD2 from the table was never checked on the DNA. TRBV12-2 is described as a pseudogene. This CDR3 comprises 16 residues. For the CDR3, the DNA is TGTGCAAGTCGCTTAGTGCCTAGCGGGAGGTCCCACGAGCAGTACTTC. Its translation: CASRLVPSGRSHEQYF.

The V and J genes are TRBV2 and TRBJ2-1; 12 nucleotides line up with TRBD2. V lost 9 bases, J lost 1 base, and 13 bases stayed unmatched. Germline values: CDR1 SNHLY, CDR2 FYNNEI. CDR3 length equals 18 residues. The CDR3 bases are TGTGCCAGACCACCTCCACTAGCGGGAGGAATTTCCTACAATGAGCAGTTCTTC. Protein: CARPPPLAGGISYNEQFF.

V gene TRBV9 combines with J gene TRBJ2-1; 9 bases agree with TRBD2. CDR1 and CDR2 from the germline V gene are SGDLS and YYNGEE. The V and J ends lost 4 bases and 4 bases, in that order; junction bases with no gene match: 6. The CDR3 sequence is 15 residues long. The CDR3 loop reads CASSILAGLYNEQFF. CDR3 nucleotides: TGTGCCAGCAGCATCCTAGCGGGACTGTACAATGAGCAGTTCTTC.

The chain is built from TRBV5-1 and TRBJ1-1, with 8 bases lining up with TRBD1. V dropped 4 bases and J dropped 7; count of bases not matched to a gene: 6. The germline gives CDR1 SGHRS, CDR2 YFSETQ. CDR3 length: 13 residues. The chain's CDR3 is CASSARQGREAFF. As DNA, the CDR3 is TGCGCCAGCAGCGCTCGACAGGGGCGTGAAGCTTTCTTT.

This chain connects TRBV6-5 to TRBJ2-1; maybe TRBD2 (6 bases). CDR3 length: 15 amino acids. Trimming stripped 2 bases from V and 3 bases from J, with 11 bases between. Germline V gene sequence: CDR1 MNHEY, CDR2 SVGAGI. This chain's CDR3 is CASSYTSTDYNEQFF. The CDR3 region has the DNA TGTGCCAGCAGTTACACTAGCACAGACTACAATGAGCAGTTCTTC.

The chain carries TRBV15 and TRBJ2-6, with D unresolved. Germline-derived CDR1 and CDR2 are LNHNV and YYDKDF (reference sequence). This CDR3 has 14 residues. Trimming took off 8 bases at V and 2 bases at J, with 10 bases between the two ends. The CDR3 reads CATSGWAGANVLTF. CDR3 nucleotides: TGTGCCACCTCTGGGTGGGCTGGGGCCAACGTCCTGACTTTC.

This clone was recorded only once. The V call is TRBV7-9, the J call TRBJ2-7; possibly TRBD1 for D (6 bases). Per germline, CDR1 SEHNR and CDR2 FQNEAQ (reference sequence). The CDR3 extends over 14 amino acids. V lost 0 bases to trimming and J lost 3 bases, with 9 bases between them. The CDR3 nucleotides read TGTGCCAGCAGCTTAGCGACACAGGGCTACGAGCAGTACTTC. This sequence encodes CASSLATQGYEQYF.

This chain connects TRBV28 to TRBJ1-1; perhaps TRBD1 as D (6 bases). Germline lookup yields CDR1 MDHEN and CDR2 SYDVKM. V shed 5 bases and J shed 8 bases, with 12 bases lying between them. The CDR3 is 12 residues long. CDR3: CASSLGTHEAFF. In DNA, the CDR3 is TGTGCCAGCAGTCTTGGGACACACGAAGCTTTCTTT.

This sequence joins TRBV28 and TRBJ2-2; tentative D call: TRBD1 (5 bases). This CDR3 region has 16 residues. The V end lost 2 bases, the J end lost 1 base, and 11 bases lay between the germline ends. The V gene's germline CDR1 is MDHEN and CDR2 SYDVKM. The CDR3 loop is CASSLSRTQNTGELFF. The CDR3 coding sequence is TGTGCCAGCAGTTTAAGCCGGACACAGAACACCGGGGAGCTGTTTTTT. Combining the CDR3 with reference TRBV28 and TRBJ2-2 gives the whole variable domain DVKVTQSSRYLVKRTGEKVFLECVQDMDHENMFWYRQDPGLGLRLIYFSYDVKMKEKGDIPEGYSVSREKKERFSLILESASTNQTSMYLCASSLSRTQNTGELFFGEGSRLTVL.

V gene TRBV6-1 combines with J gene TRBJ2-3; D unclear. With 3 bases removed from V and 2 bases from J, the gap between germline ends came to 6 bases. This CDR3 is 13 amino acids long. Germline V gives CDR1 MNHNS, CDR2 SASEGT. The CDR3 DNA reads as TGTGCCAGCAGTGACCAGTTCACAGATACGCAGTATTTT. This gives the protein CASSDQFTDTQYF.

The rearrangement joins TRBV6-5 to TRBJ2-3, with 9 positions matching TRBD1. Germline-derived CDR1 and CDR2 are MNHEY and SVGAGI. The V segment lost 8 bases and the J segment 2 bases; nucleotides outside the gene matches: 5. This CDR3 has 14 amino acids. CDR3 sequence: CASRDRVFTDTQYF. The CDR3, as DNA: TGTGCCAGCCGGGACAGGGTTTTCACAGATACGCAGTATTTT.

This chain connects TRBV25-1 to TRBJ2-1, with 7 bases lining up with TRBD2. CDR3 size: 15 residues. CDR1 and CDR2 (germline): MGHDK, SYGVNS. Trimming removed 6 bases from V and 0 bases from J; junction bases left unmatched: 5. The CDR3 DNA reads TGTGCCAGCAGCTGGGGAGGGAGCTCCTACAATGAGCAGTTCTTC. Its translation: CASSWGGSSYNEQFF.

This clone was found once. The V gene is TRBV18, the J gene TRBJ1-1; D remains ambiguous. Germline V gene data show CDR1 as KGHSH and CDR2 as LQKENI. V lost 2 bases and J 0 bases, leaving 10 bases between the germline ends. The CDR3 consists of 15 residues. The CDR3 sequence is CASSPIEGVNTEAFF. For the CDR3, the DNA is TGTGCCAGCTCACCAATCGAAGGAGTGAACACTGAAGCTTTCTTT.

The CDR3 loop is CASGLDGHYGYTF. The CDR3 nucleotides are TGTGCTAGTGGTTTGGACGGACACTATGGCTACACCTTC. This chain connects TRBV12-5 to TRBJ1-2; no reliable D call. This CDR3 is 13 amino acids long. Trimming took off 1 base at V and 3 bases at J, with 6 bases between the two ends. Germline CDR1 is LGHNT and CDR2 is FRNRAP.

This rearrangement joins TRBV6-6 to TRBJ1-2; TRBD1 might be the D (5 bases). V lost 2 bases to trimming and J lost 6 bases, with 13 bases between them. In germline, CDR1 is MNHNY, CDR2 SVGAGI (reference sequence). CDR3 length: 14 amino acids. CDR3 sequence reads: CASSYPAGKDGYTF. The CDR3 DNA is TGTGCCAGCAGTTACCCAGCAGGGAAGGATGGCTACACCTTC.

The rearrangement joins TRBV27 to TRBJ2-7; D remains unclear. Germline CDR1 reads MNHEY; CDR2 reads SMNVEV (reference sequence). The V and J ends lost 5 bases and 0 bases respectively, with 11 bases between them. CDR3 size: 14 residues. CDR3 sequence: CASSPGSSSYEQYF. The DNA of the CDR3 is TGTGCCAGCAGTCCCGGGTCGAGCTCCTACGAGCAGTACTTC.

The V gene is TRBV7-9, the J gene TRBJ2-7; 12 positions agree with TRBD1. V dropped 6 bases and J dropped 2; count of bases not matched to a gene: 2. Looked up from germline, CDR1 is SEHNR and CDR2 is FQNEAQ (reference sequence). This CDR3 comprises 14 residues. The CDR3 nucleotides read TGTGCCAGCAGTGGGACAGGGGGCACCTACGAGCAGTACTTC. It specifies CASSGTGGTYEQYF.

This clone occurred once. The chain has TRBV6-6 and TRBJ1-5, with TRBD1 matching 7 bases. CDR3 length: 16 residues. Germline V lookup: CDR1 MNHNY, CDR2 SVGAGI (reference sequence). Trimming cost V 0 bases and J 4 bases; bases outside gene matches: 6. CDR3 nucleotides: TGTGCCAGCAGTTACTCGGCCCGGGACAGAAATCAGCCCCAGCATTTT. Translation: CASSYSARDRNQPQHF.

To note about this clone: In the same sample, other DNA sequences code for this CDR3. The chain joins TRBV11-2 to TRBJ1-5, with D maybe TRBD1 (5 bases). CDR3 length: 14 residues. The V gene's germline CDR1 is SGHAT and CDR2 FQNNGV. Trimming took off 3 bases at V and 1 base at J, with 7 bases between the two ends. CDR3 bases: TGTGCCAGCAGCTTGGGGGGGAGCAATCAGCCCCAGCATTTT. It specifies CASSLGGSNQPQHF.

The J gene is TRBJ2-7, the V gene TRBV7-9, with 8 bases lining up with TRBD1. Trimming removed 5 bases from V and 5 bases from J; junction bases left unmatched: 20. The germline CDR1 and CDR2 sequences are SEHNR and FQNEAQ (reference sequence). The CDR3 runs to 18 residues. CDR3 in amino acids: CASSHGQGHSSSSDEQYF. Written as DNA, the CDR3 is TGTGCCAGCAGCCACGGACAGGGCCACTCGTCCAGCTCTGACGAGCAGTACTTC.